The 8 T cell receptor beta chains reported below all come from one sample, sequenced in a study of CD8+ T cells in alopecia areata. Once RNA had been extracted, it was reverse transcribed into cDNA to act as the sequencing template. Clones were read by immunoSEQ multiplex PCR, and TCRdb kept only the in-frame ones, dropping some. There are around 160,000 clones in the sample; around three fifths occur only once, and approximately 14% lies in the top ten. Treatment meaning: oral pan-JAK inhibitor, 5-10 mg twice daily. The sequencing here drew on CD4+ T cells sorted from blood, taken at week 24, from a patient treated with tofacitinib. Receptor source: a human donor with alopecia areata.

The rearrangement links TRBV29-1 to TRBJ1-4; the D gene is possibly TRBD1 (5 bases). Germline V CDR1 and CDR2: SQVTM, ANQGSEA. Between the trimmed V and J ends, which lost 1 base and 6 bases, there was a span of 6 bases. The CDR3 consists of 12 residues. The CDR3 nucleotides read TGCAGCGTTGAAGGCAGGGATGAAAAACTGTTTTTT. Translating gives CSVEGRDEKLFF.

This clone was found once. The V and J genes are TRBV14 and TRBJ1-2; D unresolved. In germline, CDR1 is SGHDN, CDR2 FVKESK. V gave up 0 bases and J gave up 7 bases, with 9 bases separating them. This CDR3 contains 13 residues. The CDR3, as DNA: TGTGCCAGCAGCCAAGAAGGGTTCTCTGGCTACACCTTC. Protein product: CASSQEGFSGYTF.

The genes are TRBV7-6 and TRBJ2-5, with D perhaps TRBD2 (5 bases). Germline V gene lookup returns CDR1 SGHVS and CDR2 FNYEAQ. V was pared by 1 base and J by 2 bases, with 5 bases between. The CDR3 runs 13 residues. The CDR3 spells CASSLGGQETQYF. The CDR3 DNA reads TGTGCCAGCAGCTTAGGCGGGCAAGAGACCCAGTACTTC.

The genes are TRBV29-1 and TRBJ1-2; D gene unclear. Trimming cost V 7 bases and J 4 bases, with 13 bases left between them. The germline V gene encodes CDR1 SQVTM and CDR2 ANQGSEA. This CDR3 comprises 12 residues. The CDR3 nucleotides are TGCAGCGACAGAGGAGTGGGCTATGGCTACACCTTC. Translation: CSDRGVGYGYTF.

This chain links TRBV29-1 with TRBJ1-2; D not certain. V dropped 4 bases and J dropped 0 bases, with 12 bases sitting between them. The CDR3 runs 14 residues. From germline, CDR1 is SQVTM and CDR2 ANQGSEA. The CDR3: CSVGGRQANYGYTF. The CDR3 bases are TGCAGCGTTGGAGGCAGGCAAGCTAACTATGGCTACACCTTC.

The chain has TRBV29-1 and TRBJ1-2; 9 bases align to TRBD1. Germline V CDR1 and CDR2: SQVTM, ANQGSEA. This CDR3 region has 12 residues. J was trimmed by 5 bases and V by 7 bases; bases with no gene match: 5. The CDR3 DNA reads as TGCAGCGCCCTCGGGACAGGGTATGGCTACACCTTC. This gives the protein CSALGTGYGYTF.

The chain employs TRBV5-6 and TRBJ1-4; D is uncertain. Germline loops: CDR1 SGHDT, CDR2 YYEEEE. This CDR3 has 12 amino acids. Trimming pared 2 bases from V and 8 bases from J, leaving 7 bases between. The chain's CDR3 is CASSLGREKLFF. CDR3 sequence (DNA): TGTGCCAGCAGCTTAGGGCGAGAAAAACTGTTTTTT.

The rearrangement links TRBV5-6 to TRBJ2-1, with 13 bases lining up with TRBD2. The CDR3 length is 19 residues. The V segment lost 4 bases and the J segment 0 bases; nucleotides outside the gene matches: 10. The germline CDR1 and CDR2 sequences are SGHDT and YYEEEE. CDR3 in DNA: TGTGCCAGCAGCCAGAGCCGACTAGCGGGGGGTAGCTCCTACAATGAGCAGTTCTTC. Encoded protein: CASSQSRLAGGSSYNEQFF.